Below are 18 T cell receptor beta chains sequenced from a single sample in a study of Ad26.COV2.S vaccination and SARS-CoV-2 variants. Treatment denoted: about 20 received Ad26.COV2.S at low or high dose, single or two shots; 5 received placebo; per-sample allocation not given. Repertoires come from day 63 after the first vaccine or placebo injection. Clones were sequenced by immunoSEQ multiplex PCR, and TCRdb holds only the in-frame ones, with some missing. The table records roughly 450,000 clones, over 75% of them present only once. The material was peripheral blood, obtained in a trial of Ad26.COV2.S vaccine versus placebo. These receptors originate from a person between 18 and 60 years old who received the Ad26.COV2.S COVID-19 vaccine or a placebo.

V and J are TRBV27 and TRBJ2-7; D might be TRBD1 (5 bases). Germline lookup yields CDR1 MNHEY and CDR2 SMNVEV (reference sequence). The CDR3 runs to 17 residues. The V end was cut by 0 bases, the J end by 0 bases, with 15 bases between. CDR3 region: CASSLSGHRMDSYEQYF. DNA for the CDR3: TGTGCCAGCAGTTTATCAGGACACAGGATGGACTCCTACGAGCAGTACTTC.

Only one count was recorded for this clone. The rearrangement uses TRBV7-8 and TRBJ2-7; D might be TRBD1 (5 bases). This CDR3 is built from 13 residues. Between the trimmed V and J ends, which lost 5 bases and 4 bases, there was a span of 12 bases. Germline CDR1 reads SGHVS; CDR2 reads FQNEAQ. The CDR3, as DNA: TGTGCCAGCAGCATCCTGGGGCAGTACGAGCAGTACTTC. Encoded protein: CASSILGQYEQYF.

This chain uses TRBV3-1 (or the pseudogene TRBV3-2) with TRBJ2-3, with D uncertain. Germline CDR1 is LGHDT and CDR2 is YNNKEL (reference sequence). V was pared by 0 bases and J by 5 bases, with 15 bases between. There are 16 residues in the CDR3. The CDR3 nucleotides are TGTGCCAGCAGCCAAGATCAGGTGTTCTCCGGAGATACGCAGTATTTT. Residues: CASSQDQVFSGDTQYF.

CDR3 loop: CASSYSMGGSVFF. The CDR3 DNA follows: TGTGCCAGCAGTTACTCGATGGGGGGGTCGGTGTTTTTT. This chain links TRBV6-5 with TRBJ2-2; 7 bases are shared with TRBD2. The CDR3 is 13 amino acids. Trimming at V came to 0 bases and at J to 15 bases, leaving 7 bases not matched to a gene. The germline V gene encodes CDR1 MNHEY and CDR2 SVGAGI.

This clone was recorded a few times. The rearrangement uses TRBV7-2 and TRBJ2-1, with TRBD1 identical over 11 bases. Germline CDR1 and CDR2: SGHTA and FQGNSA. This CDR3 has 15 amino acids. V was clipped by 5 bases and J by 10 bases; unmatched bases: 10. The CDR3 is CASSNGQGAWREQFF. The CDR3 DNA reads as TGTGCCAGCAGCAACGGACAGGGGGCCTGGAGGGAGCAGTTCTTC.

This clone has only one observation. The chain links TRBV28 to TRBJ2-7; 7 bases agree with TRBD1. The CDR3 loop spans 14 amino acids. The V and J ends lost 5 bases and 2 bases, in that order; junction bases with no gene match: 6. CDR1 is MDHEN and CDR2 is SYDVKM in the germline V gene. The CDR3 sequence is CASSRRTGAYEQYF. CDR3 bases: TGTGCCAGCAGTCGGCGGACAGGAGCCTACGAGCAGTACTTC.

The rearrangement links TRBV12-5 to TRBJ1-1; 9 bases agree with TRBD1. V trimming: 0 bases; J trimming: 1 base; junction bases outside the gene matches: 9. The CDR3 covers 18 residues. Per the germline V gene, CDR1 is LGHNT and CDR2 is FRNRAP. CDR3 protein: CASGLVLGTGRRNTEAFF. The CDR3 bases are TGTGCTAGTGGTTTGGTCCTTGGGACAGGGAGAAGGAACACTGAAGCTTTCTTT.

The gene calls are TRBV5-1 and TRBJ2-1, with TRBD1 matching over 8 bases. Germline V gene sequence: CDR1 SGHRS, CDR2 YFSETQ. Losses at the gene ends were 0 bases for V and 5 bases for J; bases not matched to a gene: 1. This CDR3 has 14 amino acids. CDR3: CASSLADRDNEQFF. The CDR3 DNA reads TGCGCCAGCAGCTTGGCGGACAGGGACAATGAGCAGTTCTTC.

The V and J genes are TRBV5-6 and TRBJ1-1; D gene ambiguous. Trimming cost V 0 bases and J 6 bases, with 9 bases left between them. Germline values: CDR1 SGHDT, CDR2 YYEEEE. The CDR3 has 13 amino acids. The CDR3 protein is CASSLGGWAEAFF. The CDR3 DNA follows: TGTGCCAGCAGCTTGGGAGGGTGGGCTGAAGCTTTCTTT.

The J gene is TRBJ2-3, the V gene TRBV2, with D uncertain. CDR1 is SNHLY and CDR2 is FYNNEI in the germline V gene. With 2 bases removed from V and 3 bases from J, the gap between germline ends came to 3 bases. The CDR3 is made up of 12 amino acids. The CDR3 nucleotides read TGTGCCAGCAGTGAATTGACAGATACGCAGTATTTT. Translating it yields CASSELTDTQYF.

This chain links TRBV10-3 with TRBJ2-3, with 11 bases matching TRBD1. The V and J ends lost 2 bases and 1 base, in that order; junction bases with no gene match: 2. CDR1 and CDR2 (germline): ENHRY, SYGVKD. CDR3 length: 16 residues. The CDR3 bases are TGTGCCATCAGTGAGGGGACAGGGGGACGCACAGATACGCAGTATTTT. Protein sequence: CAISEGTGGRTDTQYF.

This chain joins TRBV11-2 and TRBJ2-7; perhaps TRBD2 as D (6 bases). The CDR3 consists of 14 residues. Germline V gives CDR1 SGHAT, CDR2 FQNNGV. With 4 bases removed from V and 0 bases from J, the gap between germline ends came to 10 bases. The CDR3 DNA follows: TGTGCCAGCAGCTCCCTAGCGTTCTCCTACGAGCAGTACTTC. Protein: CASSSLAFSYEQYF.

Here the CDR3 reads CAWSDIGNTIYF. The CDR3, as DNA: TGTGCCTGGAGTGACATTGGAAACACCATATATTTT. The chain uses TRBV30 and TRBJ1-3; no reliable D call. Germline V gene lookup returns CDR1 GTSNPN and CDR2 SVGIG (reference sequence). The CDR3 extends over 12 amino acids. The V end lost 1 base, the J end lost 3 bases, and 4 bases lay between the germline ends.

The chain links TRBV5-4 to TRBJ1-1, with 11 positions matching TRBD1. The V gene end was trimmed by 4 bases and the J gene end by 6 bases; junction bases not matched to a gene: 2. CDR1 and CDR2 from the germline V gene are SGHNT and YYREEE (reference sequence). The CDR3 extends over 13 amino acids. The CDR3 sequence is CASSRTGGSEAFF. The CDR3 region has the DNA TGTGCCAGCAGCAGGACAGGGGGCTCTGAAGCTTTCTTT. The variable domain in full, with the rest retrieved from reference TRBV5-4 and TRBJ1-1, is ETGVTQSPTHLIKTRGQQVTLRCSSQSGHNTVSWYQQALGQGPQFIFQYYREEENGRGNFPPRFSGLQFPNYSSELNVNALELDDSALYLCASSRTGGSEAFFGQGTRLTVV.

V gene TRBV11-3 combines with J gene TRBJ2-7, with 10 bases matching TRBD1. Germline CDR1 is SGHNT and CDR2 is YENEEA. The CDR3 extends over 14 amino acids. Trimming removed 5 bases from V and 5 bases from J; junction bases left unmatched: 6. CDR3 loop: CASSTGQGVNEQYF. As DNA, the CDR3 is TGTGCCAGCAGCACCGGACAGGGGGTCAACGAGCAGTACTTC.

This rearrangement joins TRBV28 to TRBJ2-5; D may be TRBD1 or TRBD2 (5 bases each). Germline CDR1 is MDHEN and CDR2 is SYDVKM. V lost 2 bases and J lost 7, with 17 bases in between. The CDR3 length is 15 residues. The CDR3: CASSLPDGTLGTQYF. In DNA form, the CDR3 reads TGTGCCAGCAGTTTACCGGACGGGACCTTAGGGACCCAGTACTTC.

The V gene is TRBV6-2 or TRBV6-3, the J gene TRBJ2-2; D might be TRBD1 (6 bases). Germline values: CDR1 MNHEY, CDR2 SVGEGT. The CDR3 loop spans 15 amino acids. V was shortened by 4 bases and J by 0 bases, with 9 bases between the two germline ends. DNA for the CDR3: TGTGCCAGCAGTTCCGGGACAACGAACACCGGGGAGCTGTTTTTT. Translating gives CASSSGTTNTGELFF.

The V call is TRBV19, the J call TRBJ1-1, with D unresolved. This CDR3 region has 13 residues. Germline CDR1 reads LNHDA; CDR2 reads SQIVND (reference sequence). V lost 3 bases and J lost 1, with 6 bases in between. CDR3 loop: CASSIRQNTEAFF. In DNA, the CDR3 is TGTGCCAGTAGTATTAGGCAGAACACTGAAGCTTTCTTT.